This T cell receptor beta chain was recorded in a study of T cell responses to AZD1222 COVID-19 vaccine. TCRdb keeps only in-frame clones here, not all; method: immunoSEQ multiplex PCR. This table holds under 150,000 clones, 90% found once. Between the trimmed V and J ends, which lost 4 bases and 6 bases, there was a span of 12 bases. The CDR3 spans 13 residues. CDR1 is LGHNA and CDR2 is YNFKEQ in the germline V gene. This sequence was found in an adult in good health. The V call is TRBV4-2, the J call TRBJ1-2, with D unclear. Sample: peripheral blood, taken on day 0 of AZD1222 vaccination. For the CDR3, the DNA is TGTGCCAGCAGCCGAGTGACGGCCGATGGCTACACCTTC. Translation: CASSRVTADGYTF.